The sequence of this T cell receptor beta chain was determined in a study of OX40 agonist ivuxolimab in advanced cancers. This table comes from immunoSEQ multiplex PCR, and its TCRdb copy is limited to in-frame clones, with some not included. The data hold about 110,000 clones, with roughly nine tenths observed a single time. Germline CDR1 reads SQVTM; CDR2 reads ANQGSEA. V lost 3 bases, J lost 0 bases, and 13 bases lay in between. This CDR3 has 15 residues. A history of autoimmune disease or systemic immunosuppression excluded patients. Specimen: CD4+ or CD8+ T cells sorted from blood, collected in a trial of the OX40 agonist ivuxolimab. This TCR was sampled from an adult with an advanced solid tumor such as melanoma, head and neck, liver or kidney cancer. V and J are TRBV29-1 and TRBJ2-3; D unresolved. The CDR3 DNA reads as TGCAGCGTTGACCTAAGGCCTTCTAGCACAGATACGCAGTATTTT. Residues: CSVDLRPSSTDTQYF.